This T cell receptor beta chain was retrieved from a study of T cell responses to AZD1222 COVID-19 vaccine. Profiled with immunoSEQ multiplex PCR; TCRdb holds only in-frame clones, not every one. The sample has around 130,000 clones, more than 80% seen once. The trim removed 5 bases at V and 4 bases at J, leaving 9 bases unmatched. Germline values: CDR1 SEHNR, CDR2 FQNEAQ (reference sequence). CDR3 length: 18 residues. Study-wide results and limits: Donors were largely white British and mainly female; clonal diversity was possibly underestimated. Reports indicate that nearly half of spike-specific TCRs are directed at unmutated variant regions.

On this clone itself: The antigen is undetermined.

This TCR derives from an adult who received the MenACWY meningococcal vaccine as a control. Sequenced here: peripheral blood, sampled 28 days after the second dose of the MenACWY control vaccine. V is TRBV7-9 and J is TRBJ2-3; the match to TRBD2 covers 16 bases. The chain's CDR3 is CASSVGTSGRGLADTQYF. In nucleotides, the CDR3 is TGTGCCAGCAGCGTGGGGACTAGCGGGAGGGGATTAGCAGATACGCAGTATTTT.